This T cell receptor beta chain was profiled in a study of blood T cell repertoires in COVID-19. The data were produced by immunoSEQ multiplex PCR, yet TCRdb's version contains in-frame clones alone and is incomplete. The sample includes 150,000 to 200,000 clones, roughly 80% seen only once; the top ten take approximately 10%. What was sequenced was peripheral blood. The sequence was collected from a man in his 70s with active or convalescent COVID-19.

The CDR3 region is CASSPAAGGSLYNEQFF. CDR3 DNA sequence: TGTGCCAGCTCACCGGCCGCTGGGGGGAGTCTCTACAATGAGCAGTTCTTC. The chain recombines TRBV18 with TRBJ2-1; tentative D call: TRBD2 (6 bases). Trimming took 3 bases from V and 3 from J, leaving 18 bases between them. Germline values: CDR1 KGHSH, CDR2 LQKENI. This CDR3 is built from 17 residues.